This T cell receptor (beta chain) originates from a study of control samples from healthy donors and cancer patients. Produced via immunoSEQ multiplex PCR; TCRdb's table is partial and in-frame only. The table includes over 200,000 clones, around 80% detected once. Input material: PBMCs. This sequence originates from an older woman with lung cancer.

The CDR3 sequence: CASSLIPGTLRRTDTQYF. The CDR3 coding sequence is TGTGCCAGCAGTTTGATCCCCGGGACTTTGCGGAGAACAGATACGCAGTATTTT. V usage is TRBV28 and J usage is TRBJ2-3; TRBD2 might be the D (6 bases). Germline CDR1 MDHEN, CDR2 SYDVKM. CDR3 length: 18 residues. Trimming took 3 bases from V and 3 from J, leaving 22 bases between them. The variable domain in full, completed from reference TRBV28 and TRBJ2-3, reads DVKVTQSSRYLVKRTGEKVFLECVQDMDHENMFWYRQDPGLGLRLIYFSYDVKMKEKGDIPEGYSVSREKKERFSLILESASTNQTSMYLCASSLIPGTLRRTDTQYFGPGTRLTVL.